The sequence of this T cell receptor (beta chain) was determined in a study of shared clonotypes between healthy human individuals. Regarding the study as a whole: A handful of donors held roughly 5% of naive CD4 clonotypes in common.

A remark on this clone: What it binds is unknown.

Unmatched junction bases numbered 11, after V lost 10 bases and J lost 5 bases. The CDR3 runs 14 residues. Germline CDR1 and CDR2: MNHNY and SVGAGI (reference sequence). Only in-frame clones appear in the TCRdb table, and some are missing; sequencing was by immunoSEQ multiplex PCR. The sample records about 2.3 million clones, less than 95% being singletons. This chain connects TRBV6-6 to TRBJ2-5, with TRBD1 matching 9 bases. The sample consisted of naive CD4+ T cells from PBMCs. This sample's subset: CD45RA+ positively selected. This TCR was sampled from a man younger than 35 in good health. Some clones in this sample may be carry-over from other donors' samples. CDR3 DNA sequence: TGTGCCACCACCCGGGGGACAGGGTTCGAGACCCAGTACTTC. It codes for CATTRGTGFETQYF.